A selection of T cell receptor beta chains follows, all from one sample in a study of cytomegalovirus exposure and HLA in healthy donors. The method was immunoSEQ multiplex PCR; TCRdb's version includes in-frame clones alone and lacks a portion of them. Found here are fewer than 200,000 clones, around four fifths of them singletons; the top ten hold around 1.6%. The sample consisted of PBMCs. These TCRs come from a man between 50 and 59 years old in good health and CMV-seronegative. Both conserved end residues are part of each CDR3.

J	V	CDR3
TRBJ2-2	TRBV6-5	CASSYSSGSRGGELFF
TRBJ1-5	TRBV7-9	CASSLDTEPQHF
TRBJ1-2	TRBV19	CASTKIYTGQGADGYTF
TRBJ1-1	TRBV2	CASVTGTGVTEAFF
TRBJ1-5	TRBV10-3	CAISAVDQPQHF
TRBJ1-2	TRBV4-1	CASSQADRDNSGYTF
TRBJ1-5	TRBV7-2	CASSLEGGNQPQHF
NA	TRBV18	CASSRDSVSYEQYF
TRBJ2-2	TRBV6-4	CASSEWGGKNTGELFF
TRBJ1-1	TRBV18	CASSPSQGEAFF
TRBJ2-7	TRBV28	CASSPPDRGYEQYF
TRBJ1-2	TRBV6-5	CASKGRGGYTF
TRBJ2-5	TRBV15	CATEQSGGVETQYF
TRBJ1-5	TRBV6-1	CASSEALQGFQPQHF
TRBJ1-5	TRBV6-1	CASSVEGGVQPQHF
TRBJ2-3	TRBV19	CASKGRVFTDTQYF
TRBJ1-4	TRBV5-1	CASSLRTGANEKLFF
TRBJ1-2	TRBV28	CASTTATPLNGYTF
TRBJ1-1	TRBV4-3	CASSRELRNTEAFF
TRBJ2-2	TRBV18	CASSLGTSANTGELFF
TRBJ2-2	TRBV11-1	CASSSRGRELFF
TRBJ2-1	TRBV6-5	CASSYGGVGGAGEQFF
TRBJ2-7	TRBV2	CASIRGYEQYF
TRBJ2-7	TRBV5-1	CASSRDRGLSYEQYF
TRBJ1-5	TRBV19	CASTQRTGVSSQPQHF
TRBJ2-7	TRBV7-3	CASSLSGTSGGLVQYF
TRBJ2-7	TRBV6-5	CASRRMRQDKTEYF
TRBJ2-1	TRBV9	CASSVWGLAGGSSYNEQFF
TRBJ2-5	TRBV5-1	CASSHRKLAGGQETQYF
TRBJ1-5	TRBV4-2	CASSQPTGDQPQHF
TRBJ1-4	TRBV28	CASGLGGTNEKLFF
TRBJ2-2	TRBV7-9	CASSLAAGGGAPGELFF
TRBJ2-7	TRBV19	CASSIGGMGDEQYF
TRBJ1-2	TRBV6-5	CASSPEWGVEGYTF
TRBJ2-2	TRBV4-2	CASSQVTGTGELFF
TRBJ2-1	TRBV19	CATGGTVYNEQFF
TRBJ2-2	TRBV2	CASSDSKSRANTGELFF
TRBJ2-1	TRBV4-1	CASSQASGGASYNEQFF
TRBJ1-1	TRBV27	CASNQMGGLNTEAFF
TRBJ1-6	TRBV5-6	CASSLISGQNSPLHF
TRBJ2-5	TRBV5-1	CASILAGGLGETQYF
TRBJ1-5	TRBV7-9	CSSNGPGESNQPQHF
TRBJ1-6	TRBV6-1	CASSERQGRVGSPLHF
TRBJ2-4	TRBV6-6	CASSSKRGLAKNIQYF
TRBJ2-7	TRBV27	CASSSWDSLSSYEQYF
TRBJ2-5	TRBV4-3	CASSQDRREEGTQYF
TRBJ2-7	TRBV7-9	CSSSSHRDRGSSYEQYF
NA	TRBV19	CASAGRWTYEQYF
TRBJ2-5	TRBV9	CASSVDLRQETQYF
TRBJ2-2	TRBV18	CASSPGTLNTGELFF
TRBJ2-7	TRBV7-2	CASSLRGMGSGRRSYEQYF
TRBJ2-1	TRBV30	CAWSAGEGWMAEEQFF
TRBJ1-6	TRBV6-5	CASSYSRQTHNSPLHF
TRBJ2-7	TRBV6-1	CASSGDIYEQYF
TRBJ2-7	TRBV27	CASSFLGQGREQYF